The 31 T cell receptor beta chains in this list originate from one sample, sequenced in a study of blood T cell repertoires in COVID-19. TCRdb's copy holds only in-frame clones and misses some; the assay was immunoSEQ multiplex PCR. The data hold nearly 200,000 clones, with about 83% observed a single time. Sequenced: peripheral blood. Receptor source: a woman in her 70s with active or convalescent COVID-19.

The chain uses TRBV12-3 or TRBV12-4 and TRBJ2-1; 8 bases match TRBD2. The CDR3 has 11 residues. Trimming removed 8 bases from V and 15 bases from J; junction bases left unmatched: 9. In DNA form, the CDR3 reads TGTGCCAGCTCCGTCGGGGGGGACGGGTTCTTC. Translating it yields CASSVGGDGFF.

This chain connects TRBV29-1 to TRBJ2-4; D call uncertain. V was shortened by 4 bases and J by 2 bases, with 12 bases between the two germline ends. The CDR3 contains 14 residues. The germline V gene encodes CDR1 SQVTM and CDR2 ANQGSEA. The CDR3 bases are TGCAGCGTTGCAAATCTAGTCCCCAAAAACATTCAGTACTTC. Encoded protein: CSVANLVPKNIQYF. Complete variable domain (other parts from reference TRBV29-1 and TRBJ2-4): SAVISQKPSRDICQRGTSLTIQCQVDSQVTMMFWYRQQPGQSLTLIATANQGSEATYESGFVIDKFPISRPNLTFSTLTVSNMSPEDSSIYLCSVANLVPKNIQYFGAGTRLSVL.

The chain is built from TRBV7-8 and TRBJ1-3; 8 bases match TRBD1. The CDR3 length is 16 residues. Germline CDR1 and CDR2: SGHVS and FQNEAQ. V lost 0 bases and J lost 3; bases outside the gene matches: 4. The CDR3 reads CASSLARTGRGNTIYF. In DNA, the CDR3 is TGTGCCAGCAGCTTAGCGCGGACAGGGCGTGGAAACACCATATATTTT.

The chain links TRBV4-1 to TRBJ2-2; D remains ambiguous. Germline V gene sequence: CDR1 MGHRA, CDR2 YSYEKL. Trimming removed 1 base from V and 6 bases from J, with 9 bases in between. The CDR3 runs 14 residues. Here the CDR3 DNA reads TGCGCCAGCAGCCAAGGGAGCGCGGCCGGGGAGCTGTTTTTT. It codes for CASSQGSAAGELFF.

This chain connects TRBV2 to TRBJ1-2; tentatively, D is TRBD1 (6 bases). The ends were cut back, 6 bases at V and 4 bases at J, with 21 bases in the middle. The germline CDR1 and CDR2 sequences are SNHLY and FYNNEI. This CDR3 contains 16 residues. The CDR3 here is CASRYRADDRLYGYTF. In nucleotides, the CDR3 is TGTGCCAGCAGGTACAGGGCGGACGATCGCCTCTATGGCTACACCTTC.

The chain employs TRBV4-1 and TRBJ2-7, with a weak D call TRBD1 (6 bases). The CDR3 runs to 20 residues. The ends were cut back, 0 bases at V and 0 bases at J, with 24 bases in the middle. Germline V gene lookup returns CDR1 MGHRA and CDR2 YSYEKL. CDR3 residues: CASSQDRGRGPPRDSYEQYF. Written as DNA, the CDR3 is TGCGCCAGCAGCCAAGACCGGGGCAGGGGACCGCCCCGGGACTCCTACGAGCAGTACTTC.

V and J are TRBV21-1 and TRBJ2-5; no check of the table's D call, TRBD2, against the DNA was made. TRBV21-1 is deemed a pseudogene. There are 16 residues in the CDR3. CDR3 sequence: CASSKKLLAVLGAQYF. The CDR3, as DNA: TGTGCCAGCAGCAAAAAACTACTAGCGGTTTTGGGGGCCCAGTACTTC.

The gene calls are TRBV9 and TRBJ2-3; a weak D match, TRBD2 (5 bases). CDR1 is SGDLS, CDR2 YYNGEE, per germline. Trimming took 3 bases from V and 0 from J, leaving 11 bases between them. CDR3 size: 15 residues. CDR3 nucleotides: TGTGCCAGCAGCGCTAGCTCGTCTAGCACAGATACGCAGTATTTT. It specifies CASSASSSSTDTQYF.

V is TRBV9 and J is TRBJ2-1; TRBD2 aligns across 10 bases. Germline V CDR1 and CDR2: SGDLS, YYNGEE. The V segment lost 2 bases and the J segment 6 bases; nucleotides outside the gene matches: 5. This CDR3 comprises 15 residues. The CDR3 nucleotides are TGTGCCAGCAGCGTTAGCGGGAGGCAGGTCAATGAGCAGTTCTTC. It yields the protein CASSVSGRQVNEQFF.

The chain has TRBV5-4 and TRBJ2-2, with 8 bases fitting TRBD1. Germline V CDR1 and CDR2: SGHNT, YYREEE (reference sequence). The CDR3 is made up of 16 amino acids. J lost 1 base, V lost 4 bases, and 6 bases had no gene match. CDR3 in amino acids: CASSTNRGKNTGELFF. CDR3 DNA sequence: TGTGCCAGCAGCACAAACAGGGGGAAGAACACCGGGGAGCTGTTTTTT. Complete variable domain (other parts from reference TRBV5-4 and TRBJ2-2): ETGVTQSPTHLIKTRGQQVTLRCSSQSGHNTVSWYQQALGQGPQFIFQYYREEENGRGNFPPRFSGLQFPNYSSELNVNALELDDSALYLCASSTNRGKNTGELFFGEGSRLTVL.

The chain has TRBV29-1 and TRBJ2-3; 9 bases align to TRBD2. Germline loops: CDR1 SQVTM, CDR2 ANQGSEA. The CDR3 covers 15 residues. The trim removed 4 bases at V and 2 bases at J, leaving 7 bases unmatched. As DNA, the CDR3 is TGCAGCGTTGTGGGTAGCGGGAGCCCCACAGATACGCAGTATTTT. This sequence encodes CSVVGSGSPTDTQYF.

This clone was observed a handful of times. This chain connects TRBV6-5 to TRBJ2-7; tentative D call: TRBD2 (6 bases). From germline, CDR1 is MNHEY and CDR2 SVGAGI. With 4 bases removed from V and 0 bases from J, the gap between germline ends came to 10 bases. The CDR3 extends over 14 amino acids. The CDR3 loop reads CASSSGTYSYEQYF. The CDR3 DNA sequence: TGTGCCAGCAGTTCCGGGACTTACTCCTACGAGCAGTACTTC.

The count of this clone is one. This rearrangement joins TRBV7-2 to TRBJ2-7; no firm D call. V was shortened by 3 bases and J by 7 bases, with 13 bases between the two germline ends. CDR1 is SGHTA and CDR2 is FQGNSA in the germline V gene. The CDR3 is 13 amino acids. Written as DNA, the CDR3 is TGTGCCAGCAGCTTGACCCACCGGCGGGAGCAGTACTTC. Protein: CASSLTHRREQYF.

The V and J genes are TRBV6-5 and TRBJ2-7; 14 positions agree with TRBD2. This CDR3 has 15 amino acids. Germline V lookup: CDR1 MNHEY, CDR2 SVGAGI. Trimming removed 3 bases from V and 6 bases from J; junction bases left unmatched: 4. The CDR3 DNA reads TGTGCCAGCAGTTATACCGGGACTAGCGGGAGCGAGCAGTACTTC. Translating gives CASSYTGTSGSEQYF.

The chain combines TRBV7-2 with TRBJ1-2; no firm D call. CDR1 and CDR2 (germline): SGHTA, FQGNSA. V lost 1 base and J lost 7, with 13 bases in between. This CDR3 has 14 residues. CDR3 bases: TGTGCCAGCAGCTTAGGGGGATCGGGGTTTGGCTACACCTTC. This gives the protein CASSLGGSGFGYTF.

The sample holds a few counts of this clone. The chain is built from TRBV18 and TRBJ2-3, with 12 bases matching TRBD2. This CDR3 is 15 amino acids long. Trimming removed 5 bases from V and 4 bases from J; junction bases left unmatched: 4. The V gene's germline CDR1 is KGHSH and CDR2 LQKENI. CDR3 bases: TGTGCCAGCTCAGCTAGCGGGAGGGCCTCAGATACGCAGTATTTT. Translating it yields CASSASGRASDTQYF. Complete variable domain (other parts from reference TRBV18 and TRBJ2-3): NAGVMQNPRHLVRRRGQEARLRCSPMKGHSHVYWYRQLPEEGLKFMVYLQKENIIDESGMPKERFSAEFPKEGPSILRIQQVVRGDSAAYFCASSASGRASDTQYFGPGTRLTVL.

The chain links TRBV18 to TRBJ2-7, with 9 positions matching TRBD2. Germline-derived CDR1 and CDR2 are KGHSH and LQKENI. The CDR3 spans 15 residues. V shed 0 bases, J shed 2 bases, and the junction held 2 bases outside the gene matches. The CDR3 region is CASSPPSSGTYEQYF. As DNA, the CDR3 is TGTGCCAGCTCACCACCTTCTAGCGGGACCTACGAGCAGTACTTC.

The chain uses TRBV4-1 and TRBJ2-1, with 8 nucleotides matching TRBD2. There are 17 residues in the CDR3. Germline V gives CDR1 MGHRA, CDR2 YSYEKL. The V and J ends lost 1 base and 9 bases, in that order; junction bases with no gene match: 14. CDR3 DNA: TGCGCCAGCAGCCAAGTGGGTAGCGGGACGGCTGGAGGTGAGCAGTTCTTC. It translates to CASSQVGSGTAGGEQFF.

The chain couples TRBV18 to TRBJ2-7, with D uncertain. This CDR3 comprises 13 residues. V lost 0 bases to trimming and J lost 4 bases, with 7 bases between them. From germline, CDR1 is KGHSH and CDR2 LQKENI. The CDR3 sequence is CASSPPTVYEQYF. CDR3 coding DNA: TGTGCCAGCTCACCACCCACAGTTTACGAGCAGTACTTC.

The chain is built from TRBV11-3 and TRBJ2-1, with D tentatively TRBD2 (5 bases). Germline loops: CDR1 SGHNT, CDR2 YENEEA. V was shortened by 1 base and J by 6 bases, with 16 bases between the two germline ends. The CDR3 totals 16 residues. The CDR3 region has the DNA TGTGCCAGCAGCTTAGGTGGCGGGCCGCTGGCCAATGAGCAGTTCTTC. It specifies CASSLGGGPLANEQFF.

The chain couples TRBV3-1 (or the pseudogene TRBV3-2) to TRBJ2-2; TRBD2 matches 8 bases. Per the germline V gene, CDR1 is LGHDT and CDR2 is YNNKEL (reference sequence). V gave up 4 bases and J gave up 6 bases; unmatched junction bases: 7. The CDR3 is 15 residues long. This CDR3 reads CASSPWEAGAGELFF. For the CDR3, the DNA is TGTGCCAGCAGCCCCTGGGAAGCGGGAGCCGGGGAGCTGTTTTTT.

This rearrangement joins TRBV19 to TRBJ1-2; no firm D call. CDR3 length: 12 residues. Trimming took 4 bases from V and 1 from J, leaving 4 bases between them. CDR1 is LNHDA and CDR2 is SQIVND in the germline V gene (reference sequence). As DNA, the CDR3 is TGTGCCAGTAGTACACATAACTATGGCTACACCTTC. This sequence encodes CASSTHNYGYTF.

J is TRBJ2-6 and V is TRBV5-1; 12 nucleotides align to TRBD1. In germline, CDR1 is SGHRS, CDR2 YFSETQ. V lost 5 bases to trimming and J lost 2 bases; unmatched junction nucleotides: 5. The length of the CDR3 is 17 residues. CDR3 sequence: CASSSGQGAAGANVLTF. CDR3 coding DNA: TGCGCCAGCAGTTCGGGACAGGGGGCAGCTGGGGCCAACGTCCTGACTTTC.

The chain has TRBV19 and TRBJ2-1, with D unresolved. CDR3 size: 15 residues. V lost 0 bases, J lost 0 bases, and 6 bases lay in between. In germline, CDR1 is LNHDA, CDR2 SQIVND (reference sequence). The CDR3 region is CASSIDPSSYNEQFF. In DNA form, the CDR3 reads TGTGCCAGTAGTATAGACCCCAGCTCCTACAATGAGCAGTTCTTC. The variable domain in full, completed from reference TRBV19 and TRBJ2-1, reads DGGITQSPKYLFRKEGQNVTLSCEQNLNHDAMYWYRQDPGQGLRLIYYSQIVNDFQKGDIAEGYSVSREKKESFPLTVTSAQKNPTAFYLCASSIDPSSYNEQFFGPGTRLTVL.

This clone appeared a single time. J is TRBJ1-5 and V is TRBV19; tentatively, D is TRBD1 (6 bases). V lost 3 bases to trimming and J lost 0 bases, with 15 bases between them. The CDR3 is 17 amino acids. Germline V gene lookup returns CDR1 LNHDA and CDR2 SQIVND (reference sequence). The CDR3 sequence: CASSISGTPFSNQPQHF. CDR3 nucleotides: TGTGCCAGTAGTATTTCTGGGACACCCTTTAGCAATCAGCCCCAGCATTTT.

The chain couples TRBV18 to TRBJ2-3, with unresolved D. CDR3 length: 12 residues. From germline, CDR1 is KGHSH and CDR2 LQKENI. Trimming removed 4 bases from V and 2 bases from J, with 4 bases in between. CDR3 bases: TGTGCCAGCTCACTAAACACAGATACGCAGTATTTT. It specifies CASSLNTDTQYF.

The CDR3 bases are TGCGCCAGCAGCCAAGAAGCAGGGGGCGGGCAGCCCCAGCATTTT. Protein sequence: CASSQEAGGGQPQHF. The chain combines TRBV4-1 with TRBJ1-5, with 8 nucleotides matching TRBD1. With 0 bases clipped from V and 7 bases from J, the junction kept 5 bases outside the gene matches. The germline V gene encodes CDR1 MGHRA and CDR2 YSYEKL. CDR3 length equals 15 residues.

The CDR3 bases are TGTGCCAGCAGCTTGATGAGGGAAGAGACCCAGTACTTC. Amino acids: CASSLMREETQYF. This sequence joins TRBV7-3 and TRBJ2-5; a weak D match, TRBD2 (5 bases). V lost 3 bases, J lost 3 bases, and 8 bases lay in between. CDR3 size: 13 residues. Germline V CDR1 and CDR2: SGHTA, FQGTGA.

The CDR3 spells CASASRGQDYGYTF. CDR3 DNA: TGTGCTAGTGCCTCGCGGGGGCAGGACTATGGCTACACCTTC. The J gene is TRBJ1-2, the V gene TRBV12-5; D possibly corresponds to TRBD1 (6 bases). Trimming left V 7 bases short and J 3 bases short, with 15 bases between. CDR3 length equals 14 residues. The germline CDR1 and CDR2 sequences are LGHNT and FRNRAP.

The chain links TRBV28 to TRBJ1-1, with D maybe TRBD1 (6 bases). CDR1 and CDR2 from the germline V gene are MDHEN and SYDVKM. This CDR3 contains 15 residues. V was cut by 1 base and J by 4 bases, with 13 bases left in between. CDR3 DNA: TGTGCCAGCAGTTTATCCGGCAGGGGAGTCACTGAAGCTTTCTTT. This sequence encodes CASSLSGRGVTEAFF.

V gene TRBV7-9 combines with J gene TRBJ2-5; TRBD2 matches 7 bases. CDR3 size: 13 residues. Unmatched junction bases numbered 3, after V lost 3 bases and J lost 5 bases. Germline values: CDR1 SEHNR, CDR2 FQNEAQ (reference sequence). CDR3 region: CASSLRGGETQYF. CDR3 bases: TGTGCCAGCAGCTTGAGGGGAGGGGAGACCCAGTACTTC.